The 16 T cell receptor beta chains below all came from one sample that was sequenced in a study of shared clonotypes between healthy human individuals. Naivety among CD8 cells was defined by CD45RO negativity and positive CCR7 selection, thereby excluding terminally differentiated effector memory CD45RA+ cells. Produced via immunoSEQ multiplex PCR; TCRdb's table is partial and in-frame only. Among about 2 million clones listed, about 95% were seen once. The sequenced sample consisted of naive CD8+ T cells sorted from blood. Every receptor here comes from a man aged 18 to 30 in good health.

This chain connects TRBV11-2 to TRBJ2-1; the D is unclear. Trimming pared 2 bases from V and 3 bases from J, leaving 14 bases between. The CDR3 runs 16 residues. CDR1 SGHAT and CDR2 FQNNGV come from the germline V gene. The CDR3 here is CASSLLETTYYNEQFF. The CDR3 bases are TGTGCCAGCAGCTTATTGGAGACGACCTACTACAATGAGCAGTTCTTC.

The V gene is TRBV27, the J gene TRBJ2-2; TRBD2 agrees at 9 bases. The CDR3 runs to 16 residues. Germline lookup yields CDR1 MNHEY and CDR2 SMNVEV (reference sequence). The V gene end was trimmed by 5 bases and the J gene end by 8 bases; junction bases not matched to a gene: 12. The CDR3 DNA reads TGTGCCAGCAGTCCCTGGGCTAGCGGGACGGGAGGGGAGCTGTTTTTT. Protein sequence: CASSPWASGTGGELFF.

The chain employs TRBV21-1 and TRBJ1-6; the D call TRBD1 from the table was never checked on the DNA. TRBV21-1 is tagged as a pseudogene. CDR3 size: 16 residues. CDR3 region: CASSTPRDRGGSPLHF. The CDR3 DNA reads as TGTGCCAGCAGCACGCCACGGGACAGGGGGGGCTCACCCCTCCACTTT.

The chain combines TRBV6-1 with TRBJ2-5; 9 bases are a match to TRBD2. The CDR3 covers 17 residues. Germline V gene lookup returns CDR1 MNHNS and CDR2 SASEGT. V shed 1 base and J 2 bases; nucleotides not matched to a gene: 8. The CDR3 sequence: CASSEEWAGGMQETQYF. The CDR3 coding sequence is TGTGCCAGCAGTGAAGAATGGGCGGGAGGGATGCAAGAGACCCAGTACTTC.

Details on this clone: The sample contains more than one DNA sequence encoding this CDR3. The chain joins TRBV30 to TRBJ1-5; 8 nucleotides agree with TRBD1. V shed 2 bases, J shed 4 bases, and the junction held 4 bases outside the gene matches. The CDR3 totals 14 residues. Germline V CDR1 and CDR2: GTSNPN, SVGIG (reference sequence). The CDR3 DNA follows: TGTGCCTGGAGTACCGGACAGGGTAATCAGCCCCAGCATTTT. Translating it yields CAWSTGQGNQPQHF.

This chain connects TRBV19 to TRBJ2-3; no clear D. Germline values: CDR1 LNHDA, CDR2 SQIVND (reference sequence). CDR3 size: 13 residues. V was cut by 2 bases and J by 4 bases, with 7 bases left in between. CDR3 sequence (DNA): TGTGCCAGTAGTATAATGGGGTCAGATACGCAGTATTTT. It specifies CASSIMGSDTQYF.

The genes are TRBV5-1 and TRBJ1-2; 9 bases line up with TRBD1. CDR1 is SGHRS and CDR2 is YFSETQ in the germline V gene. There are 16 residues in the CDR3. Germline trimming cut 4 bases from V and 4 bases from J; bases unmatched to any gene: 11. CDR3 loop: CASSPTGTGMTYGYTF. The CDR3 DNA is TGCGCCAGCAGCCCTACCGGGACAGGGATGACCTATGGCTACACCTTC.

This sequence joins TRBV30 and TRBJ2-3, with TRBD2 matching over 10 bases. Germline V gives CDR1 GTSNPN, CDR2 SVGIG (reference sequence). V shed 0 bases, J shed 6 bases, and the junction held 12 bases outside the gene matches. The CDR3 consists of 17 residues. CDR3 bases: TGTGCCTGGAGTGTCGCAGTCCTAGCGGGAGAGGGCGATACGCAGTATTTT. Encoded protein: CAWSVAVLAGEGDTQYF.

V gene TRBV9 combines with J gene TRBJ2-5; no firm D call. Between the trimmed V and J ends, which lost 2 bases and 1 base, there was a span of 12 bases. The CDR3 covers 15 residues. Germline V lookup: CDR1 SGDLS, CDR2 YYNGEE. The CDR3 DNA follows: TGTGCCAGCAGCGTCTCTCCCGGAGTCCAAGAGACCCAGTACTTC. Translated: CASSVSPGVQETQYF.

As regards this clone: Other DNA variants within this sample encode the same CDR3. This chain connects TRBV27 to TRBJ1-2, with D possibly being TRBD1 (5 bases). Germline values: CDR1 MNHEY, CDR2 SMNVEV (reference sequence). The CDR3 is 13 residues long. V was cut by 3 bases and J by 4 bases, with 9 bases left in between. The CDR3: CASSLVGGYGYTF. The DNA for the CDR3 is TGTGCCAGCAGTTTGGTGGGGGGCTATGGCTACACCTTC.

The chain employs TRBV2 and TRBJ2-1; 9 bases fit TRBD1. The V and J ends lost 5 bases and 10 bases, in that order; junction bases with no gene match: 9. Germline V gene data show CDR1 as SNHLY and CDR2 as FYNNEI. This CDR3 is 14 amino acids long. The CDR3 here is CASSRPGQGGEQFF. In DNA form, the CDR3 reads TGTGCCAGCAGTCGGCCGGGACAGGGCGGGGAGCAGTTCTTC.

The chain's CDR3 is CASTLGGGYGNTIYF. The CDR3 DNA is TGTGCCAGCACTCTAGGGGGAGGATACGGAAACACCATATATTTT. The chain employs TRBV7-9 and TRBJ1-3; possible D gene TRBD1, 6 bases. The ends were cut back, 7 bases at V and 4 bases at J, with 17 bases in the middle. The CDR3 is made up of 15 amino acids. CDR1 and CDR2 from the germline V gene are SEHNR and FQNEAQ (reference sequence). The complete variable domain, with remaining parts taken from reference TRBV7-9 and TRBJ1-3, reads DTGVSQNPRHKITKRGQNVTFRCDPISEHNRLYWYRQTLGQGPEFLTYFQNEAQLEKSRLLSDRFSAERPKGSFSTLEIQRTEQGDSAMYLCASTLGGGYGNTIYFGEGSWLTVV.

This chain links TRBV6-1 with TRBJ2-1; 7 positions agree with TRBD2. Trimming cost V 2 bases and J 5 bases; bases outside gene matches: 6. Germline lookup yields CDR1 MNHNS and CDR2 SASEGT. This CDR3 contains 15 residues. In DNA, the CDR3 is TGTGCCAGCAGTGAAAAAGCGGGGCGGGACAATGAGCAGTTCTTC. This gives the protein CASSEKAGRDNEQFF.

Worth noting for this clone: Other nucleotide sequences in the sample specify the same CDR3. The chain uses TRBV19 and TRBJ2-7, with 11 bases aligning to TRBD1. The CDR3 is made up of 13 amino acids. The J segment lost 3 bases and the V segment lost 11 bases, leaving 6 bases of the junction unmatched. Germline values: CDR1 LNHDA, CDR2 SQIVND (reference sequence). The CDR3 reads CASGQGANYEQYF. DNA for the CDR3: TGTGCCTCCGGACAGGGGGCAAACTACGAGCAGTACTTC.

The chain uses TRBV11-2 and TRBJ2-7; perhaps D is TRBD1 or TRBD2 (7 bases each). The germline V and J ends were trimmed by 4 bases and 7 bases, with 26 bases remaining between them. The germline V gene encodes CDR1 SGHAT and CDR2 FQNNGV. The CDR3 loop spans 17 amino acids. CDR3 region: CASSSPSGGGPFWEQYF. In nucleotides, the CDR3 is TGTGCCAGCAGCTCCCCGTCAGGGGGAGGGCCGTTTTGGGAGCAGTACTTC.

This rearrangement joins TRBV27 to TRBJ1-2, with 9 nucleotides matching TRBD1. The CDR3 has 12 residues. V gave up 10 bases and J gave up 7 bases; unmatched junction bases: 7. CDR1 and CDR2 from the germline V gene are MNHEY and SMNVEV (reference sequence). The CDR3 DNA sequence: TGTGCCACCAGAGACAGGGGGGCTGGCTACACCTTC. It specifies CATRDRGAGYTF.